This TCR beta chain was sequenced during a study of control samples from healthy donors and cancer patients. TCRdb's table, derived via immunoSEQ multiplex PCR, lists solely in-frame clones and lacks some. The sample holds under 55,000 clones; 75% to 90% are singletons and the top ten take around 10%. Unmatched junction bases numbered 12, after V lost 3 bases and J lost 10 bases. The length of the CDR3 is 15 residues. Germline CDR1 is SGHNT and CDR2 is YYREEE (reference sequence). The sequenced sample was blood. The V gene is TRBV5-4, the J gene TRBJ2-1; 8 bases agree with TRBD1. The source of this sequence is a man aged 70-80 years in good health. CDR3 in amino acids: CASSSLTQGANEQFF. In DNA form, the CDR3 reads TGTGCCAGCAGCTCACTAACCCAGGGGGCAAACGAGCAGTTCTTC. Complete variable domain (other parts from reference TRBV5-4 and TRBJ2-1): ETGVTQSPTHLIKTRGQQVTLRCSSQSGHNTVSWYQQALGQGPQFIFQYYREEENGRGNFPPRFSGLQFPNYSSELNVNALELDDSALYLCASSSLTQGANEQFFGPGTRLTVL.